This entry features one TCR beta chain sequence. Antigen specificity is unknown. CDR1 MNHEY and CDR2 SVGAGI come from the germline V gene. The CDR3 contains 14 residues. Trimming took 3 bases from V and 3 from J; bases not matched to a gene: 2. Data came from immunoSEQ multiplex PCR; TCRdb stores just in-frame clones and leaves some out. The table includes tens of thousands of clones, 90% detected once. Noted time point: cycle 4 day 1 (C4D1), after more than five weeks of nivolumab. With no exception, relapse followed autologous stem cell transplantation in all patients, and brentuximab vedotin exposure varied. The data stem from a study of PD-1 blockade in classical Hodgkin lymphoma. The study, taken as a whole, reports: CD4+ but not CD8+ TCR diversity rose significantly by C4D1. Those starting nivolumab under 1 year post-ASCT were excluded.

The J gene is TRBJ1-2, the V gene TRBV6-5, with 9 bases lining up with TRBD1. The sequenced sample was peripheral blood mononuclear cells (PBMCs), obtained before the fourth cycle of nivolumab. This receptor was obtained from a human donor with classical Hodgkin lymphoma. CDR3 loop: CASSYGTGYYGYTF. The CDR3, as DNA: TGTGCCAGCAGTTATGGGACAGGGTACTATGGCTACACCTTC.